The present entry profiles one TCR beta chain with its context. Antigen specificity is unknown. V shed 1 base and J shed 4 bases, with 16 bases lying between them. The CDR3 runs 17 residues. Looked up from germline, CDR1 is LNHDA and CDR2 is SQIVND (reference sequence). The table came from immunoSEQ multiplex PCR; TCRdb's copy has only in-frame clones and leaves some out. The sample gives roughly 260,000 clones, around 87% of which show up once; 2.6% is in the top ten. This sample was taken from a study of cytomegalovirus exposure and HLA in healthy donors. Study-level findings and limits: In vitro, three CMV-associated chains proved specific for CMV antigens. The authors enumerated over 150 TCR beta chains as linked to cytomegalovirus.

The sequencing sample was made of PBMCs. This receptor was taken from a man aged 18 to 29 in good health and CMV-seronegative. The rearrangement links TRBV19 to TRBJ2-2; no definite D call. The chain's CDR3 is CASSIGWSMISTGELFF. In nucleotides, the CDR3 is TGTGCCAGTAGTATAGGTTGGAGTATGATTAGCACCGGGGAGCTGTTTTTT.